The T cell receptor (beta chain) under discussion was sequenced for a study of T cell responses to AZD1222 COVID-19 vaccine. The study's findings and limits: No repertoire was sampled before or during the peak T cell response, only after it.

Profiling relied on immunoSEQ multiplex PCR, and the TCRdb table lists in-frame clones only, not all of them. The sample carries some 120,000 clones, 87% recorded once. For this clone: Its antigen is currently unknown.

The receptor's source is an adult in good health. Source: peripheral blood, taken on day 0 of AZD1222 vaccination.

CDR3 residues: CASRLTEPRGGELFF. CDR3 nucleotides: TGCGCCAGCAGGTTGACAGAGCCCCGAGGCGGGGAGCTGTTTTTT. The chain employs TRBV10-1 and TRBJ2-2; weak D call: TRBD1 (5 bases). CDR1 and CDR2 from the germline V gene are WNHNN and SYGVQD (reference sequence). The CDR3 runs to 15 residues. Deletions cut 6 bases from V and 7 bases from J, with 18 bases between.